The clone carrying this TCR beta chain appeared a few times. This entry comes from a study of response to subunit inactivated influenza vaccine. The CDR3 totals 15 residues. Between the trimmed V and J ends, which lost 3 bases and 1 base, there was a span of 10 bases. TCRdb passed the RT-PCR reads through MiXCR, listing each CDR3 protein once. In the table there are around 600,000 distinct CDR3 sequences, about 10% of which are singletons. This same sample was also taken into another study, of T cells expressing NK-cell markers. That investigation notes: UMIs were included in TCR beta cDNA generated by 5'RACE template switching. Sequencing covered eight donors, seven HCMV-seropositive and one seronegative. For four donors, these clonotypes were likewise the leading ones in the CD3+CD56-NKG2C+ fraction. HCMV specificity was not established for the expanded NKG2C+ T cell clones.

The TCR comes from a man between 45 and 60 years old who received an inactivated influenza vaccine. The chain joins TRBV12-3 or TRBV12-4 to TRBJ1-5; TRBD1 is a possible D gene (5 bases). Sequenced material: PBMCs from blood, taken on the day of vaccination. CDR3 nucleotide sequence: TGTGCCAGCAGTTTCCAGGGAGGGAGCAATCAGCCCCAGCATTTT. It codes for CASSFQGGSNQPQHF.